This TCR beta chain was recorded in a study of blood T cell repertoires in COVID-19. Study as a whole: The cDNA or gDNA used as material had been derived from T cells, B-cell-depleted T cells, or PBMCs.

Sequenced by immunoSEQ multiplex PCR; TCRdb stores in-frame clones only, minus some. The sample gives under 250,000 clones, around 87% of which show up once; 3.5% is in the top ten. In its sample, this clone was seen a few times. There are 17 residues in the CDR3. V dropped 0 bases and J dropped 2; count of bases not matched to a gene: 7. Germline V gene sequence: CDR1 SGHRS, CDR2 YFSETQ. Sequencing was carried out using PBMCs or T cells enriched from blood (not recorded which). The chain uses TRBV5-1 and TRBJ2-3, with 9 bases fitting TRBD2. The source is a woman in her late teens or twenties in a cohort exposed to, infected with or recovered from COVID-19 (not recorded which). CDR3 in amino acids: CASSLAPAGGNTDTQYF. The CDR3, as DNA: TGCGCCAGCAGCTTGGCCCCAGCGGGGGGTAACACAGATACGCAGTATTTT.